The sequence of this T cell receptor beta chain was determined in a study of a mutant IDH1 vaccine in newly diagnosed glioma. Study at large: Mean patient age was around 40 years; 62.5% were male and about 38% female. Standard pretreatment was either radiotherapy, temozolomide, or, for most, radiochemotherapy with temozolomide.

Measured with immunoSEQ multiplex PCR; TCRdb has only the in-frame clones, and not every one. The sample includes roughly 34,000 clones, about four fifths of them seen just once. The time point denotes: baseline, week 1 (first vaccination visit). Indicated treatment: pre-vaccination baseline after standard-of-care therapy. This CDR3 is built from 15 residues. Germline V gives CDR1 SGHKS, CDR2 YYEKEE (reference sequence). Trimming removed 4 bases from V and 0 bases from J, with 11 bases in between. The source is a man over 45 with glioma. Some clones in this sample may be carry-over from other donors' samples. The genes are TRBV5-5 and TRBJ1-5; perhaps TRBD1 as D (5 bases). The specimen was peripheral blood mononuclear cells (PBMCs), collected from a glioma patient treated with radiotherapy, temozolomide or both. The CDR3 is CASSPDTYSNQPQHF. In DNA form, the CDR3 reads TGTGCCAGCAGCCCGGACACCTATAGCAATCAGCCCCAGCATTTT. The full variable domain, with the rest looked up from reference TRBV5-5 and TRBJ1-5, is DAGVTQSPTHLIKTRGQQVTLRCSPISGHKSVSWYQQVLGQGPQFIFQYYEKEERGRGNFPDRFSARQFPNYSSELNVNALLLGDSALYLCASSPDTYSNQPQHFGDGTRLSIL.